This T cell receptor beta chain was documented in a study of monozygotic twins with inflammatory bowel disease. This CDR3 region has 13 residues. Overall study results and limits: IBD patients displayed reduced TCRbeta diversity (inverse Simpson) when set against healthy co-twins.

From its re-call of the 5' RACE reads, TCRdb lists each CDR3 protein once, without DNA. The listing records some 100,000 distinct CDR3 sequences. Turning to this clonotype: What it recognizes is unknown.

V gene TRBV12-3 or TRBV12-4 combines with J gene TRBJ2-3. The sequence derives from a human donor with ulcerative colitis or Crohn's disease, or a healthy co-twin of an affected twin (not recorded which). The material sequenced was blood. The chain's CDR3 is CASSLVAGDTQYF.